Presented here are 8 T cell receptor beta chains from one specimen sequenced in a study of T cell responses to AZD1222 COVID-19 vaccine. Clones were read by immunoSEQ multiplex PCR, and TCRdb kept only the in-frame ones, dropping some. This table has roughly 120,000 clones, 80% to 90% appearing once. Sequenced material: peripheral blood, taken on day 0 of MenACWY control vaccination. The source of these receptors is an adult in good health.

The genes are TRBV27 and TRBJ2-2; the match to TRBD1 covers 8 bases. Per the germline V gene, CDR1 is MNHEY and CDR2 is SMNVEV (reference sequence). J was trimmed by 1 base and V by 7 bases; bases with no gene match: 8. CDR3 length equals 16 residues. The DNA for the CDR3 is TGTGCCAGCACCCTTAGTGGGACAGGGAACACCGGGGAGCTGTTTTTT. Translating it yields CASTLSGTGNTGELFF.

The chain carries TRBV6-6 and TRBJ2-3, with TRBD2 identical over 12 bases. Germline V gene data show CDR1 as MNHNY and CDR2 as SVGAGI (reference sequence). This CDR3 is 17 amino acids long. The trim removed 5 bases at V and 0 bases at J, leaving 6 bases unmatched. The CDR3 spells CASSHLAGGFSTDTQYF. CDR3 in DNA: TGTGCCAGCAGTCACCTAGCGGGGGGGTTCAGCACAGATACGCAGTATTTT.

The chain employs TRBV6-5 and TRBJ2-7, with a possible D match to TRBD2 (5 bases). The germline V gene encodes CDR1 MNHEY and CDR2 SVGAGI. The V and J ends lost 6 bases and 7 bases respectively, with 10 bases between them. The CDR3 runs 11 residues. CDR3 nucleotides: TGTGCCAGCAGACTAGTCCAAGAGCAGTACTTC. This translates into CASRLVQEQYF.

The V gene is TRBV29-1, the J gene TRBJ2-3; D ambiguous. V gave up 4 bases and J gave up 2 bases, with 10 bases separating them. The CDR3 sequence is 13 residues long. Germline V gives CDR1 SQVTM, CDR2 ANQGSEA. In DNA, the CDR3 is TGCAGCGTTGGGTTGGGGTTCACAGATACGCAGTATTTT. Protein product: CSVGLGFTDTQYF.

The table lists this clone with a few counts. The gene calls are TRBV19 and TRBJ2-3, with D possibly being TRBD1 (5 bases). The CDR3 has 14 amino acids. CDR1 is LNHDA, CDR2 SQIVND, per germline (reference sequence). Between the trimmed V and J ends, which lost 2 bases and 10 bases, there was a span of 16 bases. The CDR3 sequence: CASSISAPDTAQYF. The CDR3 bases are TGTGCCAGTAGTATATCTGCACCGGACACCGCGCAGTATTTT.

The chain employs TRBV5-8 and TRBJ1-5; D unresolved. The CDR3 is made up of 13 amino acids. CDR1 and CDR2 from the germline V gene are SGHTS and YDEGEE. V lost 5 bases and J lost 6, with 12 bases in between. In DNA form, the CDR3 reads TGTGCCAGCAGTCAAGATTTTAGTCAGCCCCAGCATTTT. It codes for CASSQDFSQPQHF. The entire variable domain, with the rest obtained from reference TRBV5-8 and TRBJ1-5, is as follows: EAGVTQSPTHLIKTRGQQATLRCSPISGHTSVYWYQQALGLGLQFLLWYDEGEERNRGNFPPRFSGRQFPNYSSELNVNALELEDSALYLCASSQDFSQPQHFGDGTRLSIL.

The genes are TRBV11-3 and TRBJ2-1; either TRBD1 or TRBD2 may supply D (5 bases each). The CDR3 is made up of 15 amino acids. The V end lost 5 bases, the J end lost 6 bases, and 17 bases lay between the germline ends. Germline V gene lookup returns CDR1 SGHNT and CDR2 YENEEA. Written as DNA, the CDR3 is TGTGCCAGCAGCCCAGGAGTGGGACGGAGCAATGAGCAGTTCTTC. It translates to CASSPGVGRSNEQFF.

This sequence joins TRBV29-1 and TRBJ1-6, with D possibly matching TRBD1 (5 bases). This CDR3 spans 11 amino acids. Germline V gene sequence: CDR1 SQVTM, CDR2 ANQGSEA. With 3 bases removed from V and 17 bases from J, the gap between germline ends came to 14 bases. The CDR3 loop is CSVEVASGVHF. As DNA, the CDR3 is TGCAGCGTTGAGGTCGCTTCGGGGGTCCACTTT. The full variable domain, completed using reference TRBV29-1 and TRBJ1-6, is SAVISQKPSRDICQRGTSLTIQCQVDSQVTMMFWYRQQPGQSLTLIATANQGSEATYESGFVIDKFPISRPNLTFSTLTVSNMSPEDSSIYLCSVEVASGVHFGNGTRLTVT.